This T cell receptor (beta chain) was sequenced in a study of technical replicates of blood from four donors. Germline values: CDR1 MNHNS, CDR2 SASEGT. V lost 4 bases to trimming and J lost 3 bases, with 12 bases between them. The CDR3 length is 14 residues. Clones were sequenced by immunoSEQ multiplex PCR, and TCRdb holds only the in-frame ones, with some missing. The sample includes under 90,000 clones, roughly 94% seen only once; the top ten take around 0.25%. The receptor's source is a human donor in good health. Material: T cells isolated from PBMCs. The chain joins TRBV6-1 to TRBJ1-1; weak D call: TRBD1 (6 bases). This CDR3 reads CASSVGGGDTEAFF. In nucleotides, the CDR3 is TGTGCCAGCAGTGTAGGGGGTGGGGACACTGAAGCTTTCTTT.